A single sample gave rise to the 23 T cell receptor beta chains below, sequenced in a study of metastatic and nonmetastatic thyroid tumors. Patients were all untreated before their thyroid surgery. TCRdb re-called clones from the PCR reads using MiXCR. The sample gives about 85,000 clones, 8% to 9.5% of which show up once; roughly 10% is in the top ten. The sequencing input was blood. The receptor source for this set is a female donor with papillary thyroid cancer or a benign thyroid nodule (not recorded which). Some clones in this sample may be carry-over from other donors' samples.

This clone has at least ten counts. The CDR3 loop is CASSELGGDNSPLHF. As DNA, the CDR3 is TGTGCCAGCAGTGAACTGGGGGGAGATAATTCACCCCTCCACTTT. The rearrangement uses TRBV6-1 and TRBJ1-6, with TRBD1 as a possible D gene (5 bases). The germline V gene encodes CDR1 MNHNS and CDR2 SASEGT. V lost 2 bases and J lost 5, with 10 bases in between. The CDR3 has 15 amino acids.

The chain combines TRBV6-1 with TRBJ1-5, with D possibly matching TRBD1 (5 bases). The CDR3 contains 17 residues. Per germline, CDR1 MNHNS and CDR2 SASEGT. Trimming took 6 bases from V and 4 from J, leaving 22 bases between them. The CDR3 region is CASSPFRQLWANQPQHF. Here the CDR3 DNA reads TGTGCCAGCAGCCCTTTCCGACAGCTCTGGGCTAATCAGCCCCAGCATTTT.

The table lists this clone with many counts. This chain connects TRBV6-1 to TRBJ1-1; D remains unclear. With 9 bases removed from V and 4 bases from J, the gap between germline ends came to 18 bases. Germline CDR1 and CDR2: MNHNS and SASEGT. The CDR3 spans 14 residues. The CDR3 DNA sequence: TGTGCCAGTAGGCGGGCCTCGGAAGCCACTGAAGCTTTCTTT. It translates to CASRRASEATEAFF.

The table lists this clone with many counts. Other DNA sequences within the sample encode an identical CDR3. This sequence joins TRBV7-9 and TRBJ1-5, with 7 bases identical to TRBD1. The germline V gene encodes CDR1 SEHNR and CDR2 FQNEAQ (reference sequence). With V trimmed by 2 bases and J by 2 bases, 0 bases remained unmatched. CDR3 size: 14 residues. The CDR3 region has the DNA TGTGCCAGCAGCTTACAGGGGGGCAATCAGCCCCAGCATTTT. Translating it yields CASSLQGGNQPQHF.

As regards this clone: Since a much larger clone is just one base distant, this may be a read error. The rearrangement uses TRBV10-3 and TRBJ1-4; 9 bases match TRBD1. Germline V gives CDR1 ENHRY, CDR2 SYGVKD. This CDR3 is built from 16 residues. The chain's CDR3 is CAIGESRGQGNEKLFF. The CDR3 DNA reads as TGTGCCATCGGTGAGTCCCGGGGACAGGGCAATGAAAAACTGTTTTTT.

A few counts support this clone. CDR3 sequence: CASSPGGTFNSPLHF. CDR3 bases: TGTGCCAGCTCACCGGGCGGAACCTTTAATTCACCCCTCCACTTT. The V call is TRBV18, the J call TRBJ1-6; no clear D. The CDR3 sequence is 15 residues long. The germline V gene encodes CDR1 KGHSH and CDR2 LQKENI. The ends were cut back, 3 bases at V and 6 bases at J, with 12 bases in the middle.

The V gene is TRBV12-3 or TRBV12-4, the J gene TRBJ1-6; D is undetermined. This CDR3 is built from 15 residues. Trimming took off 5 bases at V and 9 bases at J, with 17 bases between the two ends. In DNA, the CDR3 is TGTGCCAGCAGTCCCAGCATTCCTTTCAGTTCACCCCTCCACTTT. This translates into CASSPSIPFSSPLHF.

With regard to this clone: A junction boundary mismatches the germline segment, possibly from a read error. The rearrangement joins TRBV9 to TRBJ1-5, with TRBD1 matching over 7 bases. The CDR3 has 15 amino acids. Looked up from germline, CDR1 is SGDLS and CDR2 is YYNGEE. This chain's CDR3 is CASSSEGGGNQPQHF. CDR3 coding DNA: TGTGCCAGCAGCTCCGAGGGAGGGGGCAACCAGCCCCAGCATTTT. Combining the CDR3 with reference TRBV9 and TRBJ1-5 gives the whole variable domain DSGVTQTPKHLITATGQRVTLRCSPRSGDLSVYWYQQSLDQGLQFLIQYYNGEERAKGNILERFSAQQFPDLHSELNLSSLELGDSALYFCASSSEGGGNQPQHFGDGTRLSIL.

This clone was seen ten or more times. The V and J genes are TRBV5-1 and TRBJ2-3; D uncertain. The ends were cut back, 2 bases at V and 2 bases at J, with 12 bases in the middle. The CDR3 runs to 15 residues. The germline CDR1 and CDR2 sequences are SGHRS and YFSETQ. The CDR3 nucleotides are TGCGCCAGCAGCTTTTCTGCCCCCCCCACAGATACGCAGTATTTT. Encoded protein: CASSFSAPPTDTQYF. Full variable domain (missing parts from reference TRBV5-1 and TRBJ2-3): KAGVTQTPRYLIKTRGQQVTLSCSPISGHRSVSWYQQTPGQGLQFLFEYFSETQRNKGNFPGRFSGRQFSNSRSEMNVSTLELGDSALYLCASSFSAPPTDTQYFGPGTRLTVL.

This clone has only a few counts. The chain links TRBV7-9 to TRBJ1-2; no clear D. Germline V CDR1 and CDR2: SEHNR, FQNEAQ (reference sequence). V lost 4 bases, J lost 10 bases, and 13 bases lay in between. The CDR3 loop spans 12 amino acids. CDR3 amino acids: CASSSVKADYTF. The CDR3 nucleotides read TGTGCCAGCAGCTCGGTGAAGGCGGACTACACCTTC.

This clone was detected a few times. This chain's CDR3 is CASSLHLARNEQFF. CDR3 in DNA: TGTGCCAGCAGCTTACATCTAGCGCGCAATGAGCAGTTCTTC. J is TRBJ2-1 and V is TRBV12-3 or TRBV12-4, with TRBD2 as a possible D gene (6 bases). The CDR3 consists of 14 residues. V was shortened by 6 bases and J by 6 bases, with 15 bases between the two germline ends.

In this sample, this clone turned up a few times. The gene calls are TRBV7-2 and TRBJ2-5; TRBD2 is a possible D gene (7 bases). V was trimmed by 6 bases and J by 2 bases, leaving 19 bases between them. Germline lookup yields CDR1 SGHTA and CDR2 FQGNSA. The length of the CDR3 is 16 residues. The CDR3 coding sequence is TGTGCCAGCAGATCATCGCGGGGGCTTATTCAAGAGACCCAGTACTTC. It yields the protein CASRSSRGLIQETQYF.

The table lists this clone with a few counts. The genes are TRBV16 and TRBJ1-1, with D unclear. Germline V gene sequence: CDR1 KGHSY, CDR2 FQNENV. Trimming took 0 bases from V and 5 from J, leaving 13 bases between them. The CDR3 contains 15 residues. The CDR3 is CASSQSPARWTEAFF. CDR3 bases: TGTGCCAGCAGCCAATCGCCCGCCAGGTGGACTGAAGCTTTCTTT.

The chain has TRBV12-3 or TRBV12-4 and TRBJ2-3, with 9 bases aligning to TRBD1. The V and J ends lost 3 bases and 4 bases, in that order; junction bases with no gene match: 2. This CDR3 region has 14 residues. CDR3 DNA sequence: TGTGCCAGCAGTTTCGGACAGGGGTCAGATACGCAGTATTTT. Protein sequence: CASSFGQGSDTQYF.

This clone has ten or more counts. The rearrangement uses TRBV5-1 and TRBJ2-3, with D maybe TRBD2 (6 bases). Germline V lookup: CDR1 SGHRS, CDR2 YFSETQ. Trimming removed 0 bases at V and 4 bases at J, with 9 bases between. The CDR3 consists of 14 residues. CDR3 sequence reads: CASSLGSGADTQYF. DNA for the CDR3: TGCGCCAGCAGCTTGGGTAGCGGCGCAGATACGCAGTATTTT. Using reference TRBV5-1 and TRBJ2-3 for the parts outside the CDR3, the full variable domain is KAGVTQTPRYLIKTRGQQVTLSCSPISGHRSVSWYQQTPGQGLQFLFEYFSETQRNKGNFPGRFSGRQFSNSRSEMNVSTLELGDSALYLCASSLGSGADTQYFGPGTRLTVL.

This clone was seen ten or more times. This sequence joins TRBV6-4 and TRBJ2-5; D not certain. This CDR3 has 12 amino acids. The germline V gene has CDR1 MRHNA and CDR2 SNTAGT. V was shortened by 7 bases and J by 1 base, with 7 bases between the two germline ends. The CDR3 nucleotides read TGTGCCAGCACCCTCTTCCAAGAGACCCAGTACTTC. Translated, it gives CASTLFQETQYF.

The V gene is TRBV27, the J gene TRBJ2-7; 10 positions match TRBD1. This CDR3 has 13 amino acids. The junction had 4 bases not matched to a gene; V was cut back by 6 bases and J by 5 bases. Germline lookup yields CDR1 MNHEY and CDR2 SMNVEV (reference sequence). The CDR3 DNA is TGTGCCAGCAGAGGACAGGGGGAACACGAGCAGTACTTC. Protein: CASRGQGEHEQYF.

With respect to this clone: Being one base from a much bigger clone, this may be a read error. The chain carries TRBV3-1 and TRBJ1-3; 7 positions match TRBD1. The CDR3 has 16 amino acids. Losses at the gene ends were 3 bases for V and 0 bases for J; bases not matched to a gene: 5. From germline, CDR1 is LGHDT and CDR2 YNNKEL (reference sequence). As DNA, the CDR3 is TGTGCCAGCAGCCAGTGCGGACAGGTCTCTGGAAACACCATATATTTT. This translates into CASSQCGQVSGNTIYF.

This clone was counted many times. This sequence joins TRBV11-3 and TRBJ2-3; D gene uncertain. This CDR3 contains 12 residues. Trimming took off 3 bases at V and 5 bases at J, with 6 bases between the two ends. Germline V lookup: CDR1 SGHNT, CDR2 YENEEA. This CDR3 is CASSFGEDTQYF. DNA of the CDR3: TGTGCCAGCAGCTTCGGTGAAGATACGCAGTATTTT. The variable domain in full, with the rest retrieved from reference TRBV11-3 and TRBJ2-3, is EAGVVQSPRYKIIEKKQPVAFWCNPISGHNTLYWYLQNLGQGPELLIRYENEEAVDDSQLPKDRFSAERLKGVDSTLKIQPAELGDSAVYLCASSFGEDTQYFGPGTRLTVL.

A remark on this clone: A read error may be the cause here, since a much bigger clone is one base away. Other DNA sequences in the same sample also yield this CDR3. V gene TRBV18 combines with J gene TRBJ1-1; 8 nucleotides line up with TRBD1. Germline V gene sequence: CDR1 KGHSH, CDR2 LQKENI. V was clipped by 4 bases and J by 4 bases; unmatched bases: 8. The CDR3 loop spans 15 amino acids. This CDR3 reads CASSLTGTGPTEAFF. CDR3 in DNA: TGTGCCAGCTCACTCACCGGGACAGGTCCCACTGAAGCTTTCTTT.

Worth noting for this clone: Since a much larger clone is just one base distant, this may be a read error. The chain joins TRBV19 to TRBJ2-5; the match to TRBD2 covers 9 bases. Germline CDR1 and CDR2: LNHDA and SQIVND (reference sequence). V shed 5 bases, J shed 3 bases, and the junction held 4 bases outside the gene matches. This CDR3 has 14 residues. CDR3 sequence: CASSALAGKETQYF. The CDR3 DNA reads as TGTGCCAGTAGTGCCCTAGCGGGGAAAGAGACCCAGTACTTC.

This clone was recorded a few times. The chain combines TRBV4-2 with TRBJ1-4; 9 nucleotides agree with TRBD1. The CDR3 sequence is 15 residues long. The J segment lost 7 bases and the V segment lost 3 bases, leaving 6 bases of the junction unmatched. Germline V gene sequence: CDR1 LGHNA, CDR2 YNFKEQ. The CDR3 sequence: CASSQLQGAFEKLFF. The DNA for the CDR3 is TGTGCCAGCAGCCAGTTACAGGGGGCCTTTGAAAAACTGTTTTTT.

The CDR3 region is CASSLRGAYEQYF. CDR3 DNA sequence: TGTGCCAGCAGCTTGCGGGGGGCCTACGAGCAGTACTTC. The J gene is TRBJ2-7, the V gene TRBV13; TRBD2 agrees at 8 bases. The CDR3 spans 13 residues. In germline, CDR1 is PRHDT, CDR2 FYEKMQ (reference sequence). V trimming: 3 bases; J trimming: 2 bases; junction bases outside the gene matches: 0.